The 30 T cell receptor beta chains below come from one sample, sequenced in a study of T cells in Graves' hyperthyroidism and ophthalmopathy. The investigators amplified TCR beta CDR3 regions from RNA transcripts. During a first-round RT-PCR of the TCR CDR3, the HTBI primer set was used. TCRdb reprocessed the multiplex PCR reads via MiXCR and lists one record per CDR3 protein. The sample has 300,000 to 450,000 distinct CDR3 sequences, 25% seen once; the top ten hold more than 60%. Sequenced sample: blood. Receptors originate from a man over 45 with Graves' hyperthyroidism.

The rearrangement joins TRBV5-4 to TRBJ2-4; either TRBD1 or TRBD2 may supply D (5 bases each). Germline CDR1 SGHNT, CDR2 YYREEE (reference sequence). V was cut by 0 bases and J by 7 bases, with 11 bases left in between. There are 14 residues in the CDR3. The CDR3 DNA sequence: TGTGCCAGCAGCTTGGCGGGACCCCAGAACATTCAGTACTTC. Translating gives CASSLAGPQNIQYF.

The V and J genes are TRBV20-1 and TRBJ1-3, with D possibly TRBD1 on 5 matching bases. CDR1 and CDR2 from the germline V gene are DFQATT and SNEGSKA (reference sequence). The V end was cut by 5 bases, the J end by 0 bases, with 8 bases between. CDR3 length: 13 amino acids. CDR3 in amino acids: CSALDISGNTIYF. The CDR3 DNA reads TGCAGTGCTTTGGACATCTCTGGAAACACCATATATTTT.

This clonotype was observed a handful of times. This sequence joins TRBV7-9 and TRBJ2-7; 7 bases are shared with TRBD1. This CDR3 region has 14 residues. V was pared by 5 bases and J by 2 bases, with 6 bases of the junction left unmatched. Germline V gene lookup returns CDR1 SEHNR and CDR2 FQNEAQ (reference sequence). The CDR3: CASSHGQAAYEQYF. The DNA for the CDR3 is TGTGCCAGCAGCCACGGACAGGCAGCCTACGAGCAGTACTTC.

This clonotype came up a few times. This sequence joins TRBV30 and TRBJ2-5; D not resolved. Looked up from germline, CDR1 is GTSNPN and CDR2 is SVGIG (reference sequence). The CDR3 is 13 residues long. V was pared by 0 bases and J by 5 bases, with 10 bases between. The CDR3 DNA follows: TGTGCCTGGAGTGTACGGCCCTTGGAGACCCAGTACTTC. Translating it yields CAWSVRPLETQYF. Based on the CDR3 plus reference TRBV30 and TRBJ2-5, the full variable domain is SQTIHQWPATLVQPVGSPLSLECTVEGTSNPNLYWYRQAAGRGLQLLFYSVGIGQISSEVPQNLSASRPQDRQFILSSKKLLLSDSGFYLCAWSVRPLETQYFGPGTRLLVL.

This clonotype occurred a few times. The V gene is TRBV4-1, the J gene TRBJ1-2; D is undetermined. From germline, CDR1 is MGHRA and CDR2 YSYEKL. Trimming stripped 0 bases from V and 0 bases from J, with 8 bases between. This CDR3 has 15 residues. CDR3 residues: CASSQEGRANYGYTF. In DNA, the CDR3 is TGCGCCAGCAGCCAAGAGGGTCGGGCTAACTATGGCTACACCTTC.

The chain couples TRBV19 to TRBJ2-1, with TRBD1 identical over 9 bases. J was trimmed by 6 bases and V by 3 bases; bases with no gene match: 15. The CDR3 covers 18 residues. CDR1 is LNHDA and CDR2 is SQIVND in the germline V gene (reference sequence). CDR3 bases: TGTGCCAGTAGTATTTCAGGAAGGGGACAGGGTGTTGGCAATGAGCAGTTCTTC. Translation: CASSISGRGQGVGNEQFF.

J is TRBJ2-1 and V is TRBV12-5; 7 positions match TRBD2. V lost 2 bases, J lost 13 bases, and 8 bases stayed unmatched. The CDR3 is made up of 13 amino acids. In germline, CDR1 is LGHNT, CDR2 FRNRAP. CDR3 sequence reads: CASGLPTSVLQFF. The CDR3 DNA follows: TGTGCTAGTGGTTTGCCTACTAGCGTTCTTCAGTTCTTC.

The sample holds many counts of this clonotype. The DNA for the CDR3 is TGTGCCATCAGTGGGGACAGGGGTTCCTACGAGCAGTACTTC. Amino acids: CAISGDRGSYEQYF. The rearrangement uses TRBV10-3 and TRBJ2-7, with 10 positions matching TRBD1. Germline CDR1 ENHRY, CDR2 SYGVKD. V shed 4 bases and J 1 base; nucleotides not matched to a gene: 1. The CDR3 is made up of 14 amino acids.

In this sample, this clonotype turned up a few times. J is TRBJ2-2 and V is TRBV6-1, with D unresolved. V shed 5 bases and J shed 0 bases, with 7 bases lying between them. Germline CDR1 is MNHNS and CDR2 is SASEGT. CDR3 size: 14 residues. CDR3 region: CASSLYPNTGELFF. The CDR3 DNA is TGTGCCAGCAGTCTGTACCCGAACACCGGGGAGCTGTTTTTT.

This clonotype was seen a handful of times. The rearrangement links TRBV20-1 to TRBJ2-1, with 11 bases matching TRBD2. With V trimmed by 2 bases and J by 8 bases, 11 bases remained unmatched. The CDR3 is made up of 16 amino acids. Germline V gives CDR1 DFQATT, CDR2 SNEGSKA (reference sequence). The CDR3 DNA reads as TGCAGTGCTAGAAAGGTACTAGCGGGAGTACTCTATGAGCAGTTCTTC. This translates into CSARKVLAGVLYEQFF.

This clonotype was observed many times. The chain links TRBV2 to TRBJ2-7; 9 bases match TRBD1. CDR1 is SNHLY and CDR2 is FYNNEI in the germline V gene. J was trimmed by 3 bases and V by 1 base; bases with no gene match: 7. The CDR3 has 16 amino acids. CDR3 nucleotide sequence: TGTGCCAGCAGTGAAGAGGGGACAGGGAAGGACTACGAGCAGTACTTC. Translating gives CASSEEGTGKDYEQYF.

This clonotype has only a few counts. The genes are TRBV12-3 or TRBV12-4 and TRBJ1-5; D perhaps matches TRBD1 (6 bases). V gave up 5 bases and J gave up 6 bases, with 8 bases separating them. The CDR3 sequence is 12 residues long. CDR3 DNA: TGTGCCAGCAGTGGAGGGGGTCAGCCCCAGCATTTT. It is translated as CASSGGGQPQHF.

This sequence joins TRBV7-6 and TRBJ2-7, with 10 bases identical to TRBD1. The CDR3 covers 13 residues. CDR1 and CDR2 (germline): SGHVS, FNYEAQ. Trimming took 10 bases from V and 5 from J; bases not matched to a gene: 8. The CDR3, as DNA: TGTGCCATCTCTGCCGGGACAGGGGACGAGCAGTACTTC. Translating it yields CAISAGTGDEQYF.

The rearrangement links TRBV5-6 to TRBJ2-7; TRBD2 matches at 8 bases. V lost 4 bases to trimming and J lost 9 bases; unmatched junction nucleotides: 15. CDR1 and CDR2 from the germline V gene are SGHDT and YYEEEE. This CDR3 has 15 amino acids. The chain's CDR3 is CASSHPQRELGSQYF. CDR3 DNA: TGTGCCAGCAGCCATCCCCAGCGGGAGCTAGGATCGCAGTACTTC.

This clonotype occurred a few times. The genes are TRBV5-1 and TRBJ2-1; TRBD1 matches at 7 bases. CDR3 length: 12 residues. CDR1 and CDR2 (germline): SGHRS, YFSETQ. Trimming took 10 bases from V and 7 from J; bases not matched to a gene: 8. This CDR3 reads CAALGDRNEQFF. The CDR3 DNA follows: TGCGCCGCCCTCGGGGACAGAAATGAGCAGTTCTTC.

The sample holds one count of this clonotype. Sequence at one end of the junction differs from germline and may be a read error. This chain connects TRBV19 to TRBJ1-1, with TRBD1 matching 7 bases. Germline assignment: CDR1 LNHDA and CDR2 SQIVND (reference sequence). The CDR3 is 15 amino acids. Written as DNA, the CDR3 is TGTGGCAGTAGTATCGGAGACAGGGCCAACACTGAAGCTTTCTTT. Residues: CGSSIGDRANTEAFF.

The CDR3 bases are TGTGCCAGTAGTAGAAGCCGGGCTAACCCAGGCACTGGAAACACCATATATTTT. It translates to CASSRSRANPGTGNTIYF. The chain combines TRBV19 with TRBJ1-3, with unresolved D. V lost 4 bases, J lost 2 bases, and 21 bases lay in between. Germline V lookup: CDR1 LNHDA, CDR2 SQIVND (reference sequence). This CDR3 is 18 amino acids long.

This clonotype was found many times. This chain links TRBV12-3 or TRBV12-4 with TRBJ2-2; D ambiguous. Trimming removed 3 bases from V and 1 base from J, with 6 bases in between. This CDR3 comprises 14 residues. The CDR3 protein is CASSLNRNTGELFF. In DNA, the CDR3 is TGTGCCAGCAGTTTGAACAGGAACACCGGGGAGCTGTTTTTT.

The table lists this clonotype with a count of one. The CDR3 coding sequence is TGTGCCAGCAGCTCACCCCCAGGGGGCAACACTGAAGCTTTCTTT. Its protein product is CASSSPPGGNTEAFF. This chain links TRBV7-2 with TRBJ1-1, with TRBD1 identical over 8 bases. Trimming at V came to 4 bases and at J to 2 bases, leaving 6 bases not matched to a gene. Per the germline V gene, CDR1 is SGHTA and CDR2 is FQGNSA. CDR3 length: 15 residues.

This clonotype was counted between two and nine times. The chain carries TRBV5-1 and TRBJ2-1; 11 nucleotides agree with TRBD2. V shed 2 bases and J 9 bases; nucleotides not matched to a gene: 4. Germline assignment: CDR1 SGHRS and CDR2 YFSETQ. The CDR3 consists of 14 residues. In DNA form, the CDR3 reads TGCGCCAGCAGCTTACTAGCGGGAGAGTCTGAGCAGTTCTTC. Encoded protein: CASSLLAGESEQFF.

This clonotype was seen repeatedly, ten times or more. CDR3 nucleotides: TGTGCCAGCAGCGGGGGGACTAGCGGGACACTCATGGGGCAGTTCTTC. This gives the protein CASSGGTSGTLMGQFF. The chain joins TRBV11-2 to TRBJ2-1; TRBD2 matches at 13 bases. The junction had 13 bases not matched to a gene; V was cut back by 5 bases and J by 12 bases. This CDR3 has 16 residues. Germline-derived CDR1 and CDR2 are SGHAT and FQNNGV.

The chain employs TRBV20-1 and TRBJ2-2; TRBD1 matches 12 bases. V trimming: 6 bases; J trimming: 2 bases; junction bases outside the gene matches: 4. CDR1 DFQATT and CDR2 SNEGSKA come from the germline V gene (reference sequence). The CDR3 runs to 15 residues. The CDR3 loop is CSATGQGANTGELFF. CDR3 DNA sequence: TGCAGTGCGACGGGACAGGGGGCCAACACCGGGGAGCTGTTTTTT.

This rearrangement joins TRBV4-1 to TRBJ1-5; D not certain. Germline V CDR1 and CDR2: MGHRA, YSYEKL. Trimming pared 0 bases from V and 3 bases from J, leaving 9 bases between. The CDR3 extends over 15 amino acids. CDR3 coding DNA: TGCGCCAGCAGCCAAGATCAGGCAGACAATCAGCCCCAGCATTTT. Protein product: CASSQDQADNQPQHF.

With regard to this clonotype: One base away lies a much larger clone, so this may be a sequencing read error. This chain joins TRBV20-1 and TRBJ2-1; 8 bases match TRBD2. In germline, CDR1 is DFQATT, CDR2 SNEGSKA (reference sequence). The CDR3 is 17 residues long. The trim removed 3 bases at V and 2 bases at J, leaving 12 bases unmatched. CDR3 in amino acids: CSASDLFGRAAYNEQFF. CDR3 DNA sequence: TGCAGTGCTAGCGATCTCTTCGGGAGGGCCGCCTACAATGAGCAGTTCTTC.

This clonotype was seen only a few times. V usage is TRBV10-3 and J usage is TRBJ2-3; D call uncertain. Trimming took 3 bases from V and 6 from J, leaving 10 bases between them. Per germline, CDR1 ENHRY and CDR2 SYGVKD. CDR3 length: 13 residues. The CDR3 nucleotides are TGTGCCATCAGTGACCTAGTGGGGGATACGCAGTATTTT. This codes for CAISDLVGDTQYF.

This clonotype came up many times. The CDR3 reads CASRSPGRSKNIQYF. The CDR3 bases are TGTGCCAGCAGAAGCCCAGGGAGGTCCAAAAACATTCAGTACTTC. The chain employs TRBV11-2 and TRBJ2-4, with a weak D call TRBD2 (6 bases). V dropped 6 bases and J dropped 2 bases, with 14 bases sitting between them. The germline V gene encodes CDR1 SGHAT and CDR2 FQNNGV. CDR3 size: 15 residues.

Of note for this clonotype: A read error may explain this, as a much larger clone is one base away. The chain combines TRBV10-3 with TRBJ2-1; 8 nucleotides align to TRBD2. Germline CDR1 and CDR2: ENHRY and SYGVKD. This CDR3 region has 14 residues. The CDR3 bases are TGTGCCGTAGAAAGCGGGAGCGGGTCCAATGAGCAGTCCTTC. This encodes CAVESGSGSNEQSF.

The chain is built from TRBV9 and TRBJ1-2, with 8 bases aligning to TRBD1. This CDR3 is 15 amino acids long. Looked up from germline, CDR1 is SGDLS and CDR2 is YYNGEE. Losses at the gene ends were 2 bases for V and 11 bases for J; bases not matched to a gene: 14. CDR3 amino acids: CASSVQTGDIPRYTF. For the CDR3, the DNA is TGTGCCAGCAGCGTGCAGACAGGGGATATTCCTAGGTACACCTTC. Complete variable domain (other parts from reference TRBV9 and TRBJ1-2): DSGVTQTPKHLITATGQRVTLRCSPRSGDLSVYWYQQSLDQGLQFLIQYYNGEERAKGNILERFSAQQFPDLHSELNLSSLELGDSALYFCASSVQTGDIPRYTFGSGTRLTVV.

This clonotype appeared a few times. The CDR3 spells CASSESDSSYEQYF. As DNA, the CDR3 is TGTGCCAGCAGTGAGTCCGATAGCTCCTACGAGCAGTACTTC. This chain uses TRBV2 with TRBJ2-7; unclear D gene. The germline V and J ends were trimmed by 3 bases and 0 bases, with 9 bases remaining between them. The germline gives CDR1 SNHLY, CDR2 FYNNEI. The CDR3 loop spans 14 amino acids.

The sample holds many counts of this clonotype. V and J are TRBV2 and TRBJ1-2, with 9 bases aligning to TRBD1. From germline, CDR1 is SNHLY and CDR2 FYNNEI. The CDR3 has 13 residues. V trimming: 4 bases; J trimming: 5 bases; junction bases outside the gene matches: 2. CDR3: CASSGDREYGYTF. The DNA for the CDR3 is TGTGCCAGCAGTGGGGACAGGGAGTATGGCTACACCTTC.